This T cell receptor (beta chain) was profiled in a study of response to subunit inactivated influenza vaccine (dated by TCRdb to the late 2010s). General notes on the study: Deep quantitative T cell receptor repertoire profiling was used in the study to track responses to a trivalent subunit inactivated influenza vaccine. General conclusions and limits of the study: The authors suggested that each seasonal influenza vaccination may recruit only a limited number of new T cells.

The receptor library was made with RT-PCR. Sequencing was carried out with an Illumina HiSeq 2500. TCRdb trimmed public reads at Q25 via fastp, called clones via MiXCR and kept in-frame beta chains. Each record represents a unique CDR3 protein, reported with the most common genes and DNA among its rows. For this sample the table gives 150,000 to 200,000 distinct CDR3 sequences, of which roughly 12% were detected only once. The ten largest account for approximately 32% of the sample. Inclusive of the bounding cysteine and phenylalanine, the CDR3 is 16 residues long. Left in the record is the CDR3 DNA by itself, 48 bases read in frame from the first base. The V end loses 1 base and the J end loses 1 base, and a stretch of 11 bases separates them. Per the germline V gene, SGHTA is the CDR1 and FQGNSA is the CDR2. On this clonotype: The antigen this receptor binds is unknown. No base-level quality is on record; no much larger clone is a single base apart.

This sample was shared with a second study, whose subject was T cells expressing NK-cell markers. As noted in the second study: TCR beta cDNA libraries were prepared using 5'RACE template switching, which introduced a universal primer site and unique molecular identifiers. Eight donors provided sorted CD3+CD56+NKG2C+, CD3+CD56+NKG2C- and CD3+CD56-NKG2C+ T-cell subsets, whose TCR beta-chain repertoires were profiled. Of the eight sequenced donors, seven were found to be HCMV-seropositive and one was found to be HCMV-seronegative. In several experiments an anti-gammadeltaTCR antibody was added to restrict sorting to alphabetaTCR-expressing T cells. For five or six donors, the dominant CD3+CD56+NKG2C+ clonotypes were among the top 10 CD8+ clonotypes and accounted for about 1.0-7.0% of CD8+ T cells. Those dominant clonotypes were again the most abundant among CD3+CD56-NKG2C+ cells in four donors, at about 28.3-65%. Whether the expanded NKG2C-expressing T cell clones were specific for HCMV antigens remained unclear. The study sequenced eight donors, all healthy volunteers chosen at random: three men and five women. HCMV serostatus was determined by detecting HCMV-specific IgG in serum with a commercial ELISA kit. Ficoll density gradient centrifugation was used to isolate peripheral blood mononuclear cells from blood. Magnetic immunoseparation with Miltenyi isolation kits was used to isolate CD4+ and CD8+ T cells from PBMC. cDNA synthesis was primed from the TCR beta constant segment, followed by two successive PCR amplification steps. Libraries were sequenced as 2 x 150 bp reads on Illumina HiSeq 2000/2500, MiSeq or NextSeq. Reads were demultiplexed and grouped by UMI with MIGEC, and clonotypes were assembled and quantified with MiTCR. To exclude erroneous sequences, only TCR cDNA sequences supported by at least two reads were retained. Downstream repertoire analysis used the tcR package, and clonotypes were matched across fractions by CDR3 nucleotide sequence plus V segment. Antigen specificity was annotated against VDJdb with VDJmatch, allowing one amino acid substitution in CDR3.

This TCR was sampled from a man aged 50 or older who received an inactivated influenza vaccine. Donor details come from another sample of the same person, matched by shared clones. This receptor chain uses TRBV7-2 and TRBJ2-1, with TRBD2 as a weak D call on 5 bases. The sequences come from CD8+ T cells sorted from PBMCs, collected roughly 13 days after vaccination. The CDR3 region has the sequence CASSLGVGGSYNEQFF. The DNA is TGTGCCAGCAGCTTAGGCGTAGGAGGATCCTACAATGAGCAGTTCTTC.